This T cell receptor (beta chain) was documented in a study of T cells in Graves' hyperthyroidism and ophthalmopathy. Trimming stripped 5 bases from V and 3 bases from J, with 10 bases between. CDR3 length: 13 amino acids. Germline CDR1 is MNHEY and CDR2 is SMNVEV (reference sequence). This clonotype was counted only a few times. Amplification targeted TCR beta CDR3 regions from RNA transcripts. With the HTBI primer set, the TCR CDR3 went through a first round of RT-PCR. TCRdb processed the multiplex PCR reads anew with MiXCR; each CDR3 protein has one entry. The table shows more than 500,000 distinct CDR3 sequences, with 15% to 20% occurring only once. The source of the PBMCs was approximately 10 ml of fresh peripheral blood.

The specimen sequenced was blood. The rearrangement uses TRBV27 and TRBJ1-1; the D is unclear. The source of this sequence is a woman between 25 and 40 years old with Graves' hyperthyroidism. CDR3 amino acids: CASSLMVYTEAFF. Here the CDR3 DNA reads TGTGCCAGCAGTCTAATGGTGTACACTGAAGCTTTCTTT.